This passage covers 6 T cell receptor beta chains from one sample sequenced in a study of PD-1 blockade in classical Hodgkin lymphoma. Here immunoSEQ multiplex PCR was the method, and the copy in TCRdb shows in-frame clones only, minus some. The sample lists about 43,000 clones; 73% were seen once. Every patient was affected by relapse after autologous stem cell transplantation, while exposure to brentuximab vedotin was not uniform. This specimen consisted of peripheral blood mononuclear cells (PBMCs), obtained at baseline. These receptors all come from a human donor with classical Hodgkin lymphoma.

The chain carries TRBV5-1 and TRBJ2-3; 7 nucleotides agree with TRBD2. Per germline, CDR1 SGHRS and CDR2 YFSETQ. J gave up 4 bases and V 0 bases, and 5 bases lay outside the gene matches. CDR3 length equals 15 residues. For the CDR3, the DNA is TGCGCCAGCAGCTTGGTTACGGGGGGTGCAGATACGCAGTATTTT. Translated: CASSLVTGGADTQYF.

The chain employs TRBV30 and TRBJ1-3; D remains unclear. The germline gives CDR1 GTSNPN, CDR2 SVGIG (reference sequence). V was clipped by 2 bases and J by 0 bases, with 11 bases between them. The CDR3 spans 15 residues. For the CDR3, the DNA is TGTGCCTGGAGTCCCGGAGATATCTCTGGAAACACCATATATTTT. This translates into CAWSPGDISGNTIYF.

The rearrangement links TRBV5-6 to TRBJ2-6; D gene ambiguous. This CDR3 has 16 residues. V lost 0 bases and J lost 2, with 9 bases in between. The germline CDR1 and CDR2 sequences are SGHDT and YYEEEE. The CDR3 here is CASSLAGAPGANVLTF. The CDR3 nucleotides read TGTGCCAGCAGCTTGGCAGGAGCCCCTGGGGCCAACGTCCTGACTTTC.

The chain uses TRBV5-1 and TRBJ1-1; unclear D gene. Deletions cut 0 bases from V and 0 bases from J, with 9 bases between. The CDR3 is 15 residues long. Germline V CDR1 and CDR2: SGHRS, YFSETQ. CDR3 loop: CASSLGAGVNTEAFF. CDR3 in DNA: TGCGCCAGCAGCTTGGGCGCCGGGGTGAACACTGAAGCTTTCTTT.

This rearrangement joins TRBV27 to TRBJ2-1; perhaps TRBD1 as D (5 bases). This CDR3 spans 16 amino acids. CDR1 is MNHEY, CDR2 SMNVEV, per germline (reference sequence). Between the trimmed V and J ends, which lost 2 bases and 0 bases, there was a span of 11 bases. In DNA form, the CDR3 reads TGTGCCAGCAGTTTAAATACAGGCGACTCCTACAATGAGCAGTTCTTC. This sequence encodes CASSLNTGDSYNEQFF.

This sequence joins TRBV25-1 and TRBJ2-7, with D possibly being TRBD1 (5 bases). The V and J ends lost 3 bases and 3 bases respectively, with 12 bases between them. This CDR3 has 14 residues. The germline gives CDR1 MGHDK, CDR2 SYGVNS. The CDR3 region is CASSELARDYEQYF. The CDR3 nucleotides are TGTGCCAGCAGTGAGTTGGCCAGGGACTACGAGCAGTACTTC.